One sample yielded the 14 T cell receptor beta chains listed below, sequenced in a study of molecular identifiers for immune sequencing clone quantification. TCRdb re-called the PCR reads through MiXCR, storing one row per CDR3 protein. Among under 600,000 distinct CDR3 sequences listed, about a fifth were seen once. The sample taken for sequencing was naive CD8+ T cells from blood, with Jurkat cell RNA spiked in. Subset meaning: FACS-sorted CD8+CD4-CCR7+CD45RA+ naive T cells. All receptors derive from a human donor in good health. Some libraries in this study had Jurkat cell RNA spiked in.

V gene TRBV28 combines with J gene TRBJ2-1; TRBD2 matches at 7 bases. The CDR3 covers 14 residues. The germline CDR1 and CDR2 sequences are MDHEN and SYDVKM. The V and J ends lost 1 base and 6 bases, in that order; junction bases with no gene match: 3. The CDR3 loop is CASSLYASGNEQFF. In nucleotides, the CDR3 is TGTGCCAGCAGTTTATACGCTAGCGGCAATGAGCAGTTCTTC.

Notes on this clonotype: One base away lies a much larger clone, so this may be a sequencing read error. Likely a read error: the CDR3 ends without its conserved phenylalanine or tryptophan. Because the CDR3's place on the DNA is in doubt, the DNA is left out and the CDR3 is given as listed by TCRdb. The chain is built from TRBV30 and TRBJ2-1; the table calls TRBD2, which could not be checked here. CDR1 is GTSNPN, CDR2 SVGIG, per germline (reference sequence). The CDR3 region is 12 residues in length, termini included. CDR3 loop: CAWSVVGPEEFL.

The J gene is TRBJ2-3, the V gene TRBV12-3 or TRBV12-4; 10 bases are a match to TRBD2. This CDR3 has 12 residues. V was pared by 6 bases and J by 11 bases, with 5 bases of the junction left unmatched. CDR3 nucleotides: TGTGCCAGCAGCTTCACTAGCGGGGAGCAGTATTTT. Its translation: CASSFTSGEQYF.

This clonotype was counted ten times or more. V is TRBV6-5 and J is TRBJ2-3, with D possibly being TRBD1 or TRBD2 (6 bases each). The CDR3 is 12 residues long. Germline loops: CDR1 MNHEY, CDR2 SVGAGI. The V and J ends lost 5 bases and 15 bases respectively, with 18 bases between them. CDR3 loop: CASSKDRRALYF. DNA of the CDR3: TGTGCCAGCAGTAAAGACAGGAGGGCCCTTTATTTT.

The rearrangement joins TRBV27 to TRBJ2-7; maybe TRBD2 (5 bases). There are 14 residues in the CDR3. The V end was cut by 5 bases, the J end by 2 bases, with 13 bases between. Germline assignment: CDR1 MNHEY and CDR2 SMNVEV (reference sequence). The CDR3 coding sequence is TGTGCCAGCAGTCCTGGCGGGCCAACCTACGAGCAGTACTTC. Its protein product is CASSPGGPTYEQYF.

This chain connects TRBV6-5 to TRBJ1-6; D may be TRBD1 (5 bases). The CDR3 contains 16 residues. V lost 0 bases and J lost 8, with 14 bases in between. CDR1 and CDR2 from the germline V gene are MNHEY and SVGAGI. The CDR3 nucleotides are TGTGCCAGCAGTTACTCCCGGGGGGGAGAGTATTCACCCCTCCACTTT. Translating gives CASSYSRGGEYSPLHF.

CDR3 sequence: CASSGLAGGLYEQYF. The CDR3 region has the DNA TGTGCCAGCAGCGGACTAGCGGGGGGGCTCTACGAGCAGTACTTC. The chain is built from TRBV11-2 and TRBJ2-7; TRBD2 matches 15 bases. Looked up from germline, CDR1 is SGHAT and CDR2 is FQNNGV. This CDR3 contains 15 residues. V lost 5 bases, J lost 3 bases, and 2 bases stayed unmatched.

As concerns this clonotype: This may arise from a read error, as a much more abundant clone is one base away. V is TRBV14 and J is TRBJ2-7; D remains unclear. The CDR3 totals 12 residues. Germline V gene sequence: CDR1 SGHDN, CDR2 FVKESK. The CDR3 region is CASSPTIYERYF. The CDR3 nucleotides are TGTGCCAGCAGCCCGACAATCTACGAGCGGTACTTC.

This clonotype was observed many times. The V call is TRBV7-2, the J call TRBJ2-3; D is perhaps TRBD2 (5 bases). The CDR3 consists of 16 residues. V lost 1 base, J lost 0 bases, and 11 bases lay in between. The germline V gene has CDR1 SGHTA and CDR2 FQGNSA. The CDR3 region has the DNA TGTGCCAGCAGCTTAGTGTTAGCGCCAAGCACAGATACGCAGTATTTT. Translation: CASSLVLAPSTDTQYF.

This clonotype was detected ten times or more. V is TRBV9 and J is TRBJ2-2; D uncertain. Looked up from germline, CDR1 is SGDLS and CDR2 is YYNGEE. CDR3 length equals 15 residues. Deletions cut 4 bases from V and 0 bases from J, with 10 bases between. The chain's CDR3 is CASSPTGANTGELFF. The CDR3 DNA sequence: TGTGCCAGCAGCCCTACTGGCGCGAACACCGGGGAGCTGTTTTTT.

J is TRBJ1-1 and V is TRBV15; D not certain. V dropped 0 bases and J dropped 0 bases, with 14 bases sitting between them. The CDR3 contains 17 residues. Germline V gene lookup returns CDR1 LNHNV and CDR2 YYDKDF (reference sequence). The CDR3 nucleotides are TGTGCCACCAGCAGAGAGGAGACACATTACTTGAACACTGAAGCTTTCTTT. Residues: CATSREETHYLNTEAFF.

This clonotype was counted many times. This chain connects TRBV6-2 or TRBV6-3 to TRBJ1-2, with unresolved D. V lost 5 bases, J lost 5 bases, and 6 bases lay in between. This CDR3 spans 11 amino acids. Germline V lookup: CDR1 MNHEY, CDR2 SVGEGT. The CDR3 loop reads CASSRLYGYTF. The CDR3, as DNA: TGTGCCAGCAGTCGTCTTTATGGCTACACCTTC.

The table lists this clonotype with a few counts. This chain connects TRBV4-2 to TRBJ2-1, with 8 positions matching TRBD2. The CDR3 sequence is 15 residues long. Per germline, CDR1 LGHNA and CDR2 YNFKEQ. V dropped 6 bases and J dropped 3; count of bases not matched to a gene: 7. For the CDR3, the DNA is TGTGCCAGCAGAATATCCGGGACTAGCTACAATGAGCAGTTCTTC. As protein: CASRISGTSYNEQFF.

This clonotype was counted many times. The chain combines TRBV29-1 with TRBJ2-7; D is undetermined. The CDR3 consists of 14 residues. Germline loops: CDR1 SQVTM, CDR2 ANQGSEA. V gave up 5 bases and J gave up 1 base, with 15 bases separating them. The CDR3 here is CSVSLTMPSYEQYF. The CDR3 DNA follows: TGCAGCGTTTCTCTGACAATGCCTTCCTACGAGCAGTACTTC.